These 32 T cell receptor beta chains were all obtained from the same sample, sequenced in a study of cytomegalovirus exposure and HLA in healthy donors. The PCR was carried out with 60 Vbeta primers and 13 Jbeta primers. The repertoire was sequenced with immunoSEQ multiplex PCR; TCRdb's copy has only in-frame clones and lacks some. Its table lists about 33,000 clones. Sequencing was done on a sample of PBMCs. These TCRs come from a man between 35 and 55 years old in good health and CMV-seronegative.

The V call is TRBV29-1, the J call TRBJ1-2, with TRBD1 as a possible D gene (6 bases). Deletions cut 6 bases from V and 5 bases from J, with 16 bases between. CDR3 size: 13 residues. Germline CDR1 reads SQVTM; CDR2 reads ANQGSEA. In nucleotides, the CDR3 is TGCAGCGTCCCAAGTTGGACAGATTATGGCTACACCTTC. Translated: CSVPSWTDYGYTF.

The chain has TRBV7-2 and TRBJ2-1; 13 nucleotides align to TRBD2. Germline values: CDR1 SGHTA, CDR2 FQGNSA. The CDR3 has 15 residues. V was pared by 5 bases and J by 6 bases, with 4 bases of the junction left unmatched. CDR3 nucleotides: TGTGCCAGCAGCCGGACTAGCGGGAGTGGCAATGAGCAGTTCTTC. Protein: CASSRTSGSGNEQFF.

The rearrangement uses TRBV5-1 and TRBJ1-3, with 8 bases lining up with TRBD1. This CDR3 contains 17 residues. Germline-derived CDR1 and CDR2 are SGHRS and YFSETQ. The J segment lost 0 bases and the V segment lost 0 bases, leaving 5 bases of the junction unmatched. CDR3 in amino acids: CASSLGRTGNSGNTIYF. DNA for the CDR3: TGCGCCAGCAGCTTGGGGCGGACAGGGAACTCTGGAAACACCATATATTTT.

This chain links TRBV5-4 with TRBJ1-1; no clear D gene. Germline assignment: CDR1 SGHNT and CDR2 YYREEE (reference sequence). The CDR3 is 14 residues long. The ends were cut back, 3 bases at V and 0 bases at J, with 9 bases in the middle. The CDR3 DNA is TGTGCCAGCAGCTCACAGAAAGTGAACACTGAAGCTTTCTTT. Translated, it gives CASSSQKVNTEAFF.

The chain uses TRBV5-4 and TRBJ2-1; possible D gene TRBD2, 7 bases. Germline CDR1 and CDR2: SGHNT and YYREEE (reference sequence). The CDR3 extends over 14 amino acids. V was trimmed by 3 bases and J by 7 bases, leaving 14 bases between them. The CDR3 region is CASSSKGGANEQFF. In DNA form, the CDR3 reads TGTGCCAGCAGCTCGAAGGGGGGGGCGAATGAGCAGTTCTTC.

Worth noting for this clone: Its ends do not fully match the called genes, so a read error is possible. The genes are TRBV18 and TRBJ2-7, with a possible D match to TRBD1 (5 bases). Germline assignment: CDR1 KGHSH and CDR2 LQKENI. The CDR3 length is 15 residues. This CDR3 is CASSPRQLFAYEQYF. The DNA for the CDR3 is TGTGCCAGCTCCCCACGACAGTTATTCGCCTACGAGCAGTACTTC.

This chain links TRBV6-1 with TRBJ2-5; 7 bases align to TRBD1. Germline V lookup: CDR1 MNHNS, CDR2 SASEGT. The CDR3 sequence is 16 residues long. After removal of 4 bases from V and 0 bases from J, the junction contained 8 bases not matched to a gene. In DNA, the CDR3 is TGTGCCAGCAGTGCTGTACAGGGGAACCACCAAGAGACCCAGTACTTC. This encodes CASSAVQGNHQETQYF.

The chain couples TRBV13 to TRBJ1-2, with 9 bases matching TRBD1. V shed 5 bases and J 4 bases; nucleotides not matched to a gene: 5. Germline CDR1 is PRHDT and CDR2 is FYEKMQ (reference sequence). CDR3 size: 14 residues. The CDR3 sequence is CASSHGTGRYGYTF. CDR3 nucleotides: TGTGCCAGCAGCCATGGGACAGGGCGCTATGGCTACACCTTC.

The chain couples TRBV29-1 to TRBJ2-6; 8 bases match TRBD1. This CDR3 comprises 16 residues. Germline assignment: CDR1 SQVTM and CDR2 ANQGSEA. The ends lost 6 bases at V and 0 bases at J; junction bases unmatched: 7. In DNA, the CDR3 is TGCAGCGTATCGACAGGGGCAAACTCTGGGGCCAACGTCCTGACTTTC. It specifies CSVSTGANSGANVLTF.

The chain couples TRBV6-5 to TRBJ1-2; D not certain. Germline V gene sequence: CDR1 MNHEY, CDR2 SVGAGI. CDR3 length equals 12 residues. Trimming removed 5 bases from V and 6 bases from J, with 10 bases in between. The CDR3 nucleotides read TGTGCCAGCAGTCGCATGGGCAATGGCTACACCTTC. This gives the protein CASSRMGNGYTF.

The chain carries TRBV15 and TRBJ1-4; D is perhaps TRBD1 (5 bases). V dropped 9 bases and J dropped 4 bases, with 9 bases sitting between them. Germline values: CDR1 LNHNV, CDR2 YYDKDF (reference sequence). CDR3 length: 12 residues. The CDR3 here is CATRGDNEKLFF. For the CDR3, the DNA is TGTGCCACACGGGGGGATAATGAAAAACTGTTTTTT.

The CDR3: CASSSVAGGVDEQFF. The DNA for the CDR3 is TGCGCCAGCAGCTCCGTAGCGGGAGGGGTGGATGAGCAGTTCTTC. This chain links TRBV5-1 with TRBJ2-1; 11 positions match TRBD2. Germline V CDR1 and CDR2: SGHRS, YFSETQ. Unmatched junction bases numbered 7, after V lost 3 bases and J lost 8 bases. The CDR3 length is 15 residues.

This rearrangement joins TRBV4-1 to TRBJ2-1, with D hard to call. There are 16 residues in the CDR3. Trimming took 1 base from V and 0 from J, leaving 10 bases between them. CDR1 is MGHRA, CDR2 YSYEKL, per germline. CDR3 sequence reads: CASSQGRQSSYNEQFF. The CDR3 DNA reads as TGCGCCAGCAGCCAAGGCCGACAAAGCTCCTACAATGAGCAGTTCTTC.

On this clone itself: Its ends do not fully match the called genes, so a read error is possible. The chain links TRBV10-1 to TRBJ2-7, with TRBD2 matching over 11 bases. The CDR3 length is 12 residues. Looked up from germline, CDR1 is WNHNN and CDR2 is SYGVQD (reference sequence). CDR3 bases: TGCGCCAGCAACAGACTAGCGGGGCCTCTGGGGTTC. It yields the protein CASNRLAGPLGF.

As DNA, the CDR3 is TGTGCCAGTATAACTAGCGCCCAAGAGACCCAGTACTTC. Protein product: CASITSAQETQYF. V is TRBV28 and J is TRBJ2-5; 7 nucleotides match TRBD2. Germline V gives CDR1 MDHEN, CDR2 SYDVKM. This CDR3 contains 13 residues. Trimming removed 9 bases from V and 1 base from J; junction bases left unmatched: 5.

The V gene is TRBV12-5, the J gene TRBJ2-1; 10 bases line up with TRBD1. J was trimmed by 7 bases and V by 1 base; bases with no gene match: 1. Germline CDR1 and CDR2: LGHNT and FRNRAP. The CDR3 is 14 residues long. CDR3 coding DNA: TGTGCTAGTGGTTTGGGACAGGGGGCGAATGAGCAGTTCTTC. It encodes CASGLGQGANEQFF.

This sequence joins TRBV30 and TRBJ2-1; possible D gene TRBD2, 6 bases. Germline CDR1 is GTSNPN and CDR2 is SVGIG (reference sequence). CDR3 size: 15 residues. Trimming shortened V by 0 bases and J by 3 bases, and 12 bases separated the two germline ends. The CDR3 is CAWSVVAGYYNEQFF. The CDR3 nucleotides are TGTGCCTGGAGTGTAGTGGCGGGATACTACAATGAGCAGTTCTTC.

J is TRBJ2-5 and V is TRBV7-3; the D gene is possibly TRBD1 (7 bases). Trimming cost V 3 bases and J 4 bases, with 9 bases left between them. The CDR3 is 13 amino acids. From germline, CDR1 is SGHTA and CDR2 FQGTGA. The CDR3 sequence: CASSFRGAETQYF. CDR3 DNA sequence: TGTGCCAGCAGCTTCAGGGGGGCAGAGACCCAGTACTTC. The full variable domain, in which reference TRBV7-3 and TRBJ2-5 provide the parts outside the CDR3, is GAGVSQTPSNKVTEKGKYVELRCDPISGHTALYWYRQSLGQGPEFLIYFQGTGAADDSGLPNDRFFAVRPEGSVSTLKIQRTERGDSAVYLCASSFRGAETQYFGPGTRLLVL.

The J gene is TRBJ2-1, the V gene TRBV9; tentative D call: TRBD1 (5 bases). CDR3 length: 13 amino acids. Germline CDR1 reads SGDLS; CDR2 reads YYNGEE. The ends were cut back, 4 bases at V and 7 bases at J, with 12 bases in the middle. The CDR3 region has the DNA TGTGCCAGCAGCCAACAGGTGCGAAATGAGCAGTTCTTC. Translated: CASSQQVRNEQFF.

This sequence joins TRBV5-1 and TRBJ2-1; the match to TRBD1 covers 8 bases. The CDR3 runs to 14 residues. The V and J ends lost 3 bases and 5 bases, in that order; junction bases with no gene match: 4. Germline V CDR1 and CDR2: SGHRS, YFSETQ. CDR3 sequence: CASSYRGTNNEQFF. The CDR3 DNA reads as TGCGCCAGCAGCTACAGGGGGACCAACAATGAGCAGTTCTTC.

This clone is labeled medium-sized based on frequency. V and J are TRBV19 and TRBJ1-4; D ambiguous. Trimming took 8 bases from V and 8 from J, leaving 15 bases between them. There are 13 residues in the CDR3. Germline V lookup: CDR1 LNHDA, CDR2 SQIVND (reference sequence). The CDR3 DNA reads TGTGCCAGTCTCAGCGTAGGATGGGAAAAACTGTTTTTT. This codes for CASLSVGWEKLFF.

CDR3: CASSLYRGAVYNEQFF. CDR3 nucleotides: TGTGCCAGCAGCTTGTATCGGGGGGCCGTCTACAATGAGCAGTTCTTC. The chain carries TRBV5-8 and TRBJ2-1; maybe TRBD2 (7 bases). Germline assignment: CDR1 SGHTS and CDR2 YDEGEE. This CDR3 comprises 16 residues. The germline V and J ends were trimmed by 1 base and 3 bases, with 14 bases remaining between them.

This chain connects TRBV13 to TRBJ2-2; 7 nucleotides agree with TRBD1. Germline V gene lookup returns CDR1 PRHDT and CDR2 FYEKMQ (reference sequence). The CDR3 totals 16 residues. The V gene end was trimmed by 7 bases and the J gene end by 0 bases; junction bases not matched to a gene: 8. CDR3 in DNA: TGTGCCAGCAACCCAAGACAGGGATCGAACACCGGGGAGCTGTTTTTT. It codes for CASNPRQGSNTGELFF.

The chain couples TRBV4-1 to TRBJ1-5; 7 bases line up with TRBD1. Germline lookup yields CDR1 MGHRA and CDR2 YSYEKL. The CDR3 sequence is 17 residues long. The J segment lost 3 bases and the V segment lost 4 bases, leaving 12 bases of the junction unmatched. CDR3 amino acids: CASSPRPHRGPNQPQHF. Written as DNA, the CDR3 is TGCGCCAGCAGCCCCCGACCCCACAGGGGCCCCAATCAGCCCCAGCATTTT.

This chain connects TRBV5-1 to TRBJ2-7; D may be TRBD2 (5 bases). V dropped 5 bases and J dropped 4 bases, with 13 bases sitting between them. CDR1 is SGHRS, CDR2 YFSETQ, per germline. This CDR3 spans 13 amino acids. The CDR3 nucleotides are TGCGCCAGCAGAACCGGGGATCTTTACGAGCAGTACTTC. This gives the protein CASRTGDLYEQYF.

The DNA for the CDR3 is TGTGCCATCAGTCCAGCGGGAGTGGGAGAGACCCAGTACTTC. Its translation is CAISPAGVGETQYF. This rearrangement joins TRBV10-3 to TRBJ2-5; 8 nucleotides align to TRBD2. V shed 5 bases, J shed 4 bases, and the junction held 6 bases outside the gene matches. This CDR3 contains 14 residues. From germline, CDR1 is ENHRY and CDR2 SYGVKD.

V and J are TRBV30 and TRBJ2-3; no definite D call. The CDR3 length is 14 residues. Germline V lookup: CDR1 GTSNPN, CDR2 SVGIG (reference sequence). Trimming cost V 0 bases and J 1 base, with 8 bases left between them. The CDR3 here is CAWSVKGGTDTQYF. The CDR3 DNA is TGTGCCTGGAGTGTTAAAGGAGGCACAGATACGCAGTATTTT.

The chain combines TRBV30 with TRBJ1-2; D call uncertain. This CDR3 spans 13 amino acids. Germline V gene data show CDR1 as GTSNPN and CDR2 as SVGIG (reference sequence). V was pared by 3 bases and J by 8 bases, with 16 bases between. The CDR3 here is CAWSRAGLYGYTF. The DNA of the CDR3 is TGTGCCTGGAGCAGAGCCGGACTATACGGCTACACCTTC.

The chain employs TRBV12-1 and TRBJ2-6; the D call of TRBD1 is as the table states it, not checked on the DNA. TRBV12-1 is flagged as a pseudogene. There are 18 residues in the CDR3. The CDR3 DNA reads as TGTGCCAGCAGCCCACCCGGGACAAAAAACCCTGGGGCCAACGTCCTGACTTTC. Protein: CASSPPGTKNPGANVLTF.

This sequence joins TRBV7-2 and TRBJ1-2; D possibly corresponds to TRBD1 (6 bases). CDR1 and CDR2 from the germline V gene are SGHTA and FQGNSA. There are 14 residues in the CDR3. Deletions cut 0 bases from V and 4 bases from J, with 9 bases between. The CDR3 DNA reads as TGTGCCAGCAGCTTAGCGACAGGTACCTATGGCTACACCTTC. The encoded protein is CASSLATGTYGYTF.

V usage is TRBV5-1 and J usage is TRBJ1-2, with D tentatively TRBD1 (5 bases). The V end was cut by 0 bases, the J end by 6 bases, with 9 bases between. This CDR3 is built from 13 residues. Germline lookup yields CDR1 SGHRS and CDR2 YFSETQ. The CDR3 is CASSLEGPHGYTF. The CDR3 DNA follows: TGCGCCAGCAGCTTGGAGGGGCCACATGGCTACACCTTC.

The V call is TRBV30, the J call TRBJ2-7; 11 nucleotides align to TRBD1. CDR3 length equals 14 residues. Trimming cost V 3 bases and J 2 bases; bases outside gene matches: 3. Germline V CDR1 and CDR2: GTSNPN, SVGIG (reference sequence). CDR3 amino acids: CAWRMGQGAYEQYF. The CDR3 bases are TGTGCCTGGAGGATGGGACAGGGGGCCTACGAGCAGTACTTC.